The rows below give T cell receptor beta chains drawn from one sample of a study of T cell repertoires in cytomegalovirus infection. TCRdb reprocessed the reads with MiXCR, giving one entry per CDR3 protein. The sample holds more than 150,000 distinct CDR3 sequences, approximately 30% seen once. The sequencing input was PBMCs. The source is a human donor in good health (CMV status not recorded). Some clones in this sample may be carry-over from other donors' samples. Each CDR3 is given with its conserved first and last residue. D genes are given only for firm matches. Clone size, where shown, is once, few, many, or a class for clones that have expanded.

CASSPSSGLGSYGYTF TGTGCCAGCTCACCAAGCTCAGGGCTAGGAAGCTATGGCTACACCTTC TRBJ1-2 - TRBV18 -
CASRAGQSYTDTQYF TGCGCCTCCAGGGCGGGACAGAGCTACACAGATACGCAGTATTTT TRBJ2-3 - TRBV10-2 few
CASSLNSFRDLLNEQFF TGTGCCAGCAGCTTGAACTCTTTCCGGGACCTACTCAATGAGCAGTTCTTC TRBJ2-1 - TRBV5-4 few
CASSIDQPQHF TGTGCCAGCAGCATTGATCAGCCCCAGCATTTT TRBJ1-5 - TRBV12-3/TRBV12-4 few
CASSSGTSGGPETQYF TGTGCCAGCAGCTCCGGGACTAGCGGGGGGCCAGAGACCCAGTACTTC TRBJ2-5 TRBD2 TRBV7-9 -
CASSPSGQSGTEAFF TGCGCCAGCAGCCCTTCGGGACAGAGCGGCACTGAAGCTTTCTTT TRBJ1-1 TRBD1 TRBV5-1 -
CASSIRGTDIQYF TGTGCCAGTAGTATAAGGGGGACGGACATTCAGTACTTC TRBJ2-4 - TRBV19 once
CASSPQPGRAGANVLTF TGTGCCAGCTCACCACAGCCAGGAAGGGCTGGGGCCAACGTCCTGACTTTC TRBJ2-6 - TRBV18 -
CASSFGEETQYF TGTGCCAGCAGCTTTGGGGAAGAGACCCAGTACTTC TRBJ2-5 - TRBV7-9 few
CASRGSLNTEAFF TGTGCCAGCAGAGGTTCTCTGAACACTGAAGCTTTCTTT TRBJ1-1 - TRBV2 few
CASRPAGGAYNEQFF TGTGCCAGCAGACCAGCGGGGGGTGCCTACAATGAGCAGTTCTTC TRBJ2-1 TRBD2 TRBV2 many
CASIATPGANTEAFF TGTGCCAGTATCGCCACGCCGGGGGCGAACACTGAAGCTTTCTTT TRBJ1-1 - TRBV19 few
CAVSFGNTIYF TGTGCCGTTAGTTTTGGAAACACCATATATTTT TRBJ1-3 - TRBV6-8 few
CASSPGLAQETQYF TGTGCCAGCTCACCAGGACTAGCCCAAGAGACCCAGTACTTC TRBJ2-5 TRBD2 TRBV18 few
CASSLGLSGANVLTF TGTGCCAGCAGCCTTGGGCTCTCTGGGGCCAACGTCCTGACTTTC TRBJ2-6 - TRBV7-3 -
CASSPTAGSDEQYF TGTGCCAGCAGCCCCACGGCAGGGAGCGACGAGCAGTACTTC TRBJ2-7 - TRBV7-6 -
CASSLSSSGASYEQYF TGTGCCAGCAGCTTAAGTTCCAGCGGGGCTAGCTACGAGCAGTACTTC TRBJ2-7 TRBD2 TRBV7-3 few
CAWSVRRGFVAEAFF TGTGCCTGGAGTGTACGGAGAGGGTTTGTCGCTGAAGCTTTCTTT TRBJ1-1 - TRBV30 -
CASSLDSPYEQYF TGTGCCAGCAGTTTGGACAGTCCATACGAGCAGTACTTC TRBJ2-7 - TRBV6-6 -
CASSLGVSGGEETQYF TGTGCCAGCAGCTTAGGAGTTAGCGGGGGCGAAGAGACCCAGTACTTC TRBJ2-5 TRBD2 TRBV7-2 many
CASSLPGAGNGKLFF TGTGCCAGCAGCCTTCCGGGCGCAGGGAATGGAAAACTGTTTTTT TRBJ1-4 - TRBV5-5 -
CASSLAAKGAFGTEAFF TGTGCCAGCAGCTTAGCAGCTAAGGGGGCCTTCGGCACTGAAGCTTTCTTT TRBJ1-1 TRBD1 TRBV7-2 -
CASSISPGPRDEQYF TGTGCCAGTAGTATTTCTCCGGGTCCTCGCGACGAGCAGTACTTC TRBJ2-7 - TRBV19 -
CATSGTGSSAFF TGTGCCACCAGCGGGACAGGGTCGTCGGCTTTCTTT TRBJ1-1 TRBD1 TRBV15 few
CAISELTDTQYF TGTGCCATCAGTGAGCTCACAGATACGCAGTATTTT TRBJ2-3 - TRBV10-3 few
CASSPATGVSPEAFF TGTGCCAGCAGCCCGGCGACAGGCGTTTCCCCTGAAGCTTTCTTT TRBJ1-1 - TRBV7-9 many
CASSVDPPHRVDGNTIYF TGTGCCAGCAGCGTAGACCCTCCCCATAGGGTGGATGGAAACACCATATATTTT TRBJ1-3 - TRBV9 -
CSAGGGSTDTQYF TGCAGTGCTGGGGGGGGTAGCACAGATACGCAGTATTTT TRBJ2-3 TRBD2 TRBV20-1 -
CASSHRGGPAETQYF TGTGCCAGCAGCCATCGGGGGGGGCCGGCGGAGACCCAGTACTTC TRBJ2-5 TRBD2 TRBV3-1 few
CSATAGTSGGPYF TGCAGTGCAACTGCCGGGACTAGCGGGGGCCCGTACTTC TRBJ2-5 TRBD2 TRBV20-1 -
CASKAGTSNTDTQYF TGTGCCAGCAAGGCCGGGACTAGCAATACAGATACGCAGTATTTT TRBJ2-3 TRBD2 TRBV7-8 many
CASSVAAGANEKLFF TGTGCCAGCAGCGTAGCAGCAGGGGCGAATGAAAAACTGTTTTTT TRBJ1-4 - TRBV9 -
CASSFAGTSNQPQHF TGTGCCAGCAGTTTTGCAGGCACCAGCAATCAGCCCCAGCATTTT TRBJ1-5 - TRBV28 -
CASSFESGDTDTQYF TGCGCCAGCAGCTTCGAAAGCGGGGACACAGATACGCAGTATTTT TRBJ2-3 TRBD2 TRBV5-1 -
CASSLNHYEQYF TGTGCCAGCAGCTTAAATCACTACGAGCAGTACTTC TRBJ2-7 - TRBV7-2 -
CAIRGGFNQPQHF TGTGCCATCAGGGGCGGGTTTAATCAGCCCCAGCATTTT TRBJ1-5 - TRBV10-3 once
CASSLSDRGGGYTF TGTGCCAGCAGCTTATCCGACAGGGGGGGGGGCTACACCTTC TRBJ1-2 TRBD1 TRBV7-6 few
CASSLASDNTEAFF TGCGCCAGCAGCTTGGCGAGTGACAACACTGAAGCTTTCTTT TRBJ1-1 - TRBV5-1 -
CASSHPREEQFF TGTGCCAGCAGCCATCCCCGGGAGGAGCAGTTCTTC TRBJ2-1 - TRBV7-8 -
CSVGMSNTGELFF TGCAGCGTTGGAATGTCGAACACCGGGGAGCTGTTTTTT TRBJ2-2 - TRBV29-1 few
CSVEETATGETQYF TGCAGCGTTGAAGAAACAGCTACAGGGGAGACCCAGTACTTC TRBJ2-5 - TRBV29-1 few
CASSQGSGIGYEQYF TGTGCCAGCAGCCAGGGGTCAGGGATCGGCTACGAGCAGTACTTC TRBJ2-7 - TRBV14 few
CASSLTLAGEGNEQFF TGTGCCAGCAGCTTAACGCTAGCGGGGGAAGGGAATGAGCAGTTCTTC TRBJ2-1 TRBD2 TRBV7-3 few
CASSQGELFF TGCGCCAGCAGCCAAGGGGAGCTGTTTTTT TRBJ2-2 - TRBV4-1 few
CASSLDSSSTDTQYF TGCGCCAGCAGCTTGGACTCCTCTAGCACAGATACGCAGTATTTT TRBJ2-3 - TRBV5-1 -
CASSRRGLGNIQYF TGTGCCAGCAGCAGAAGGGGGCTTGGAAACATTCAGTACTTC TRBJ2-4 TRBD1 TRBV7-2 -
CASSFRVGARNEQFF TGTGCCAGCAGCTTCCGGGTGGGGGCAAGGAATGAGCAGTTCTTC TRBJ2-1 - TRBV11-3 -
CASSLPGQGGEKLFF TGTGCCAGCAGCCTACCGGGACAGGGGGGTGAAAAACTGTTTTTT TRBJ1-4 TRBD1 TRBV7-2 many
CASSLGAISGGNEQFF TGTGCCAGCAGCTTAGGGGCGATTAGCGGGGGCAATGAGCAGTTCTTC TRBJ2-1 TRBD2 TRBV7-2 few
CTSTPTGTGTGELFF TGTACCAGCACTCCAACCGGGACAGGGACCGGGGAGCTGTTTTTT TRBJ2-2 TRBD1 TRBV11-2 -
CASSYSLQGQETQYF TGTGCCAGCAGTTACTCGCTTCAGGGACAAGAGACCCAGTACTTC TRBJ2-5 - TRBV6-6 -
CASSSGQGIYGYTF TGTGCCAGCAGCTCGGGACAGGGTATTTATGGCTACACCTTC TRBJ1-2 TRBD1 TRBV7-2 many
CASSRLAGRNKNIQYF TGCGCCAGCAGCCGACTAGCGGGGAGGAACAAAAACATTCAGTACTTC TRBJ2-4 TRBD2 TRBV5-1 few
CSVGLTAEDSYNEQFF TGCAGCGTTGGGCTTACCGCAGAAGACTCCTACAATGAGCAGTTCTTC TRBJ2-1 - TRBV29-1 -
CASSVDRTNEQFF TGTGCCAGCAGCGTGGACAGGACCAATGAGCAGTTCTTC TRBJ2-1 TRBD1 TRBV7-6 many
CASSLWDRTYEQYF TGTGCCAGCAGCTTATGGGACAGGACCTACGAGCAGTACTTC TRBJ2-7 TRBD1 TRBV7-2 -
CASSVTGRPAFF TGTGCCAGCAGCGTCACAGGGAGGCCAGCTTTCTTT TRBJ1-1 - TRBV2 -